This TCR beta chain was identified in a study of T cell responses to AZD1222 COVID-19 vaccine. Overall study: Researchers grouped second doses given at about 4 or about 12 weeks into one pool.

Data came from immunoSEQ multiplex PCR; TCRdb stores just in-frame clones and leaves some out. The sample carries 120,000 to 150,000 clones, approximately 88% recorded once. Germline V lookup: CDR1 SGHRS, CDR2 YFSETQ. Unmatched junction bases numbered 3, after V lost 3 bases and J lost 1 base. The CDR3 spans 15 residues. V and J are TRBV5-1 and TRBJ2-7, with 11 nucleotides matching TRBD1. The sequence came from an adult in good health. Here the sequenced sample was peripheral blood, taken on day 0 of AZD1222 vaccination. CDR3 loop: CASSSRDRGSYEQYF. CDR3 DNA sequence: TGCGCCAGCAGCTCCCGGGACAGGGGGTCCTACGAGCAGTACTTC.